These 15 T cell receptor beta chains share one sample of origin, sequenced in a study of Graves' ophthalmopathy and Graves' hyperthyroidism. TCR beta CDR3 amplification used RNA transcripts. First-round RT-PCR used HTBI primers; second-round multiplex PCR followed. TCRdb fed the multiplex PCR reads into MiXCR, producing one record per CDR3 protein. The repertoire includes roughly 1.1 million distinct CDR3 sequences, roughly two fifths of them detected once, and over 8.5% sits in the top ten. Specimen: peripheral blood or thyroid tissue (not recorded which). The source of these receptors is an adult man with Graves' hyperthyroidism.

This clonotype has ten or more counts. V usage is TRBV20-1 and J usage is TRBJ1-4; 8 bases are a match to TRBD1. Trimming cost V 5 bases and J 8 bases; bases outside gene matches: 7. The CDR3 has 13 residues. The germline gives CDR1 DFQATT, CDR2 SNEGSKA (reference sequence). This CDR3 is CSAPQGVVEKLFF. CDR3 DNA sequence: TGCAGTGCTCCACAGGGGGTTGTAGAAAAACTGTTTTTT.

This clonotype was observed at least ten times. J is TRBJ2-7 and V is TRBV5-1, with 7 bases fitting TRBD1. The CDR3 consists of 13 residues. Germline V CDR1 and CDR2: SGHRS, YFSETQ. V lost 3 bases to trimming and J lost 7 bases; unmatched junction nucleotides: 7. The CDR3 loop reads CASSYRQGEEQYF. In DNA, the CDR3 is TGCGCCAGCAGCTACCGACAGGGCGAGGAGCAGTACTTC. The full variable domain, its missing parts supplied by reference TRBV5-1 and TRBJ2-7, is KAGVTQTPRYLIKTRGQQVTLSCSPISGHRSVSWYQQTPGQGLQFLFEYFSETQRNKGNFPGRFSGRQFSNSRSEMNVSTLELGDSALYLCASSYRQGEEQYFGPGTRLTVT.

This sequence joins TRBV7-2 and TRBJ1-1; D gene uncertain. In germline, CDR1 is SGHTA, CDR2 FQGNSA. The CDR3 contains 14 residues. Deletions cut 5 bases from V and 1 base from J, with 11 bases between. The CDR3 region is CASSVERRNTEAFF. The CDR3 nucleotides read TGTGCCAGCAGCGTGGAAAGGAGGAACACTGAAGCTTTCTTT.

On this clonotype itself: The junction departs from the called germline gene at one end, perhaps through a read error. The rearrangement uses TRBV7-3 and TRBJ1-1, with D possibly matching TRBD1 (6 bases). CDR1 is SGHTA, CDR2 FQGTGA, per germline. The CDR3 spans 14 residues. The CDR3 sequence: CASSRGLAGGEAFF. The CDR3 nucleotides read TGCGCCAGCAGCCGAGGACTAGCGGGGGGCGAAGCTTTCTTT.

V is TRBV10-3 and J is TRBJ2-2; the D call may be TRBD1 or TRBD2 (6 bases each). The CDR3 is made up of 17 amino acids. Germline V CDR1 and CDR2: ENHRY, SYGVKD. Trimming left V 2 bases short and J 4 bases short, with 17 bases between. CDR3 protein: CAISESEGGAVTGELFF. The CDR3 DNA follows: TGTGCCATCAGTGAGAGTGAGGGGGGTGCGGTCACCGGGGAGCTGTTTTTT.

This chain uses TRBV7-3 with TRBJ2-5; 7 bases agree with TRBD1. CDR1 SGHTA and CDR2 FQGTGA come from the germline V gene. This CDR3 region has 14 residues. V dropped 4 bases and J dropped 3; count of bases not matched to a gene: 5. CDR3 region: CASSSKGAEETQYF. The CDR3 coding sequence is TGTGCCAGCAGCTCGAAGGGGGCAGAAGAGACCCAGTACTTC. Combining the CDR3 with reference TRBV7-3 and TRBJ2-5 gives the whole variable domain GAGVSQTPSNKVTEKGKYVELRCDPISGHTALYWYRQSLGQGPEFLIYFQGTGAADDSGLPNDRFFAVRPEGSVSTLKIQRTERGDSAVYLCASSSKGAEETQYFGPGTRLLVL.

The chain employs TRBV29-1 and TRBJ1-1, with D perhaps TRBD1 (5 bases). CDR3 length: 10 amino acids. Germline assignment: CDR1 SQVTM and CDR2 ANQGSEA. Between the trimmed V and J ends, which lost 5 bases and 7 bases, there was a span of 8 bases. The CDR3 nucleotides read TGCAGCGTTCGAGGGGATGAAGCTTTCTTT. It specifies CSVRGDEAFF.

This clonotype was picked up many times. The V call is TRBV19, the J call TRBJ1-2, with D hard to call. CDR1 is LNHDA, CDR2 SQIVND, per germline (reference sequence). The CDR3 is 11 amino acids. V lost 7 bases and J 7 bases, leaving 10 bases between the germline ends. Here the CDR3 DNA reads TGTGCCAGTATTGGAAAAGTTGGCTACACCTTC. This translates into CASIGKVGYTF.

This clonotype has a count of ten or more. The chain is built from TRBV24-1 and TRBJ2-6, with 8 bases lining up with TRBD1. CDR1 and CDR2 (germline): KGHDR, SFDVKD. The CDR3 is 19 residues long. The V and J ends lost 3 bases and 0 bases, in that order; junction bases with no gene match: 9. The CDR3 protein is CATSDRYPGTGSGANVLTF. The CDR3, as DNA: TGTGCCACCAGTGATCGATACCCCGGGACAGGCTCTGGGGCCAACGTCCTGACTTTC.

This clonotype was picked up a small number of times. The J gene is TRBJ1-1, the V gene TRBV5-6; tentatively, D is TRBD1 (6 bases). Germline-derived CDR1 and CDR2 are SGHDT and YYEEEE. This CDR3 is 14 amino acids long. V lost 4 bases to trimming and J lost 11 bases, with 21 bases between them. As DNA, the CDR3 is TGTGCCAGCAGCCGGCGGATACAGGGAATTGGTGCTTTCTTT. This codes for CASSRRIQGIGAFF.

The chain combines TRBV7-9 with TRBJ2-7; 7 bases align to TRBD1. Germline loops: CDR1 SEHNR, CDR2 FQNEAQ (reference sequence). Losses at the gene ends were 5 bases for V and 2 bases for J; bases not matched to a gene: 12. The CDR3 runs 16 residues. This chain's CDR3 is CASSRTGQRPTYEQYF. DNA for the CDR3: TGTGCCAGCAGCCGAACGGGACAGCGACCTACCTACGAGCAGTACTTC.

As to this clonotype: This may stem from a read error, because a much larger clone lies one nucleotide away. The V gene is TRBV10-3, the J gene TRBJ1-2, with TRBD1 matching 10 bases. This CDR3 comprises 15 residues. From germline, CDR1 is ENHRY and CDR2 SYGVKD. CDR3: CASSSTGGGRYGYTF. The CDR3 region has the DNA TGTGCCAGCAGTTCGACAGGGGGCGGTCGCTATGGCTACACCTTC.

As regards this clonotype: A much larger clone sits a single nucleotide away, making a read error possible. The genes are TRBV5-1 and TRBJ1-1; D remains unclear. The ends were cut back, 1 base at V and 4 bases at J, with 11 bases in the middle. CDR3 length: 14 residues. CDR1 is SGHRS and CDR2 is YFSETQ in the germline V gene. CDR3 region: CASSLHGVGTEAFF. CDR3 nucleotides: TGCGCCAGCAGCTTGCATGGTGTAGGCACTGAAGCTTTCTTT.

The CDR3 spells CASSEPDGDRYTF. CDR3 bases: TGCGCCAGCAGTGAGCCGGACGGCGATCGCTACACCTTC. This sequence joins TRBV10-2 and TRBJ1-2; D remains unclear. Germline-derived CDR1 and CDR2 are WSHSY and SAAADI. The CDR3 has 13 amino acids. V was pared by 2 bases and J by 9 bases, with 13 bases between.

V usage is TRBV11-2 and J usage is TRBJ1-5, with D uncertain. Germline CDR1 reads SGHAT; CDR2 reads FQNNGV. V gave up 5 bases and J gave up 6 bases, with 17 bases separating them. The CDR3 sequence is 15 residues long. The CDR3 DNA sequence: TGTGCCAGCAGCCACGCGTCCGGTCCCAGTCAGCCCCAGCATTTT. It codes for CASSHASGPSQPQHF.